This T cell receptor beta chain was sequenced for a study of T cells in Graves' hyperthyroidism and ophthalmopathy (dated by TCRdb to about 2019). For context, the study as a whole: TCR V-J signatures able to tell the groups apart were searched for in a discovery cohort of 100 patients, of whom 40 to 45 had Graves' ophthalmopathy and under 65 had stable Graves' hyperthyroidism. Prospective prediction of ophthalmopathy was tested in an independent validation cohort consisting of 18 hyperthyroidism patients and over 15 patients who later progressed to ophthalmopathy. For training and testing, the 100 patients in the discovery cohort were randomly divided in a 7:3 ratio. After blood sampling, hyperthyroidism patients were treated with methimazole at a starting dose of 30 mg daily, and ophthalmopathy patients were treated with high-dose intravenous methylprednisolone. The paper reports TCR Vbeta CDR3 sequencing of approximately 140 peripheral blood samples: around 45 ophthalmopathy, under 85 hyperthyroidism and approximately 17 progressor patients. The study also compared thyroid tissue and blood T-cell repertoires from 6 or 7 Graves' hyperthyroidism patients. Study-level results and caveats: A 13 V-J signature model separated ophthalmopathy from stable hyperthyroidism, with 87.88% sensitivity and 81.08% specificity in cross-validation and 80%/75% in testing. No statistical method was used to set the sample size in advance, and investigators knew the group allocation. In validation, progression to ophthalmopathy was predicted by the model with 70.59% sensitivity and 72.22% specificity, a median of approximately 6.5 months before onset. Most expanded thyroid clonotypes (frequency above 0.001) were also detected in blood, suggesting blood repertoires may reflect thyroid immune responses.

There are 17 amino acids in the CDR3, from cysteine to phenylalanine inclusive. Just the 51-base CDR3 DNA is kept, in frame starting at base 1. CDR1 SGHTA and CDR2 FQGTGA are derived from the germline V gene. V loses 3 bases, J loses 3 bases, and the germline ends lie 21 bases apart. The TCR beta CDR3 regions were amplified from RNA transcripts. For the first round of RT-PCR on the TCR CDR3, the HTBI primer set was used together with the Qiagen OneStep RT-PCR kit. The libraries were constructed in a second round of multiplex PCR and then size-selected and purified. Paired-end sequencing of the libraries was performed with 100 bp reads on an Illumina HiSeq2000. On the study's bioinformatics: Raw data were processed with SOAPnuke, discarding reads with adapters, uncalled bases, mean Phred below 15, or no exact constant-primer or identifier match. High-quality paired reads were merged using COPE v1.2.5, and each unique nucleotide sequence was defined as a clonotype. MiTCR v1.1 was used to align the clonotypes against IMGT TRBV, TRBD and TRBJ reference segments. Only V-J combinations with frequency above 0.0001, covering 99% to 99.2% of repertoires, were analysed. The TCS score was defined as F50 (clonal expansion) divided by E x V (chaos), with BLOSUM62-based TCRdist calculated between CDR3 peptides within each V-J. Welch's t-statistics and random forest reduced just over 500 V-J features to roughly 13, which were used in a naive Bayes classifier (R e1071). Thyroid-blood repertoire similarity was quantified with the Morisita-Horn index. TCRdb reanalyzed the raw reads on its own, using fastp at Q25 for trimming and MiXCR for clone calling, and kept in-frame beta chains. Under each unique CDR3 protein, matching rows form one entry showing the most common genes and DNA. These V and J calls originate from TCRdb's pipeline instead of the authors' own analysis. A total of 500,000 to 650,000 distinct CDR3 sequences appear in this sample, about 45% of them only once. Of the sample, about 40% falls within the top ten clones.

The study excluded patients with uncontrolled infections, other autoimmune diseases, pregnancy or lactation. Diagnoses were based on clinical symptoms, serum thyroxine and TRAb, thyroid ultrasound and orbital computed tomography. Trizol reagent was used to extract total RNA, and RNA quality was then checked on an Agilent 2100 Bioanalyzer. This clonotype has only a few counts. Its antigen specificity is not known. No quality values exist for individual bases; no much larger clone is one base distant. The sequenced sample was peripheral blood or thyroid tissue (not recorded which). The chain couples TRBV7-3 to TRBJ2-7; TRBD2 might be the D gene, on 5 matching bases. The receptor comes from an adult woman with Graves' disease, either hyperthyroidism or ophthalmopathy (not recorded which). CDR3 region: CASSFMWGYSSVYEQYF. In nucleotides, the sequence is TGTGCCAGCAGCTTTATGTGGGGATATAGTAGCGTCTACGAGCAGTACTTC.